This entry features one T cell receptor (beta chain) sequence. This clonotype was detected only a few times. No antigen is known for it. No per-base quality is available; no much larger clone lies one base away. Libraries came from RT-PCR. Sequencing took place on an Illumina HiSeq 2500. The public sequencing data were trimmed at Q25 with fastp and processed into clonotypes with MiXCR by TCRdb, which kept only in-frame beta chains. Entries are consolidated by CDR3 protein sequence, retaining the most common genes and DNA. The sample yields approximately 700,000 distinct CDR3 sequences; more than 11% were counted once. Of the sample, around 6.5% falls within the top ten clones. This entry comes from a study of response to subunit inactivated influenza vaccine (dated by TCRdb to 2016 to 2019). In terms of the full investigation: The study used deep quantitative T cell receptor repertoire profiling to track responses to a trivalent subunit inactivated influenza vaccine. Points the paper makes about the study in general: According to the authors, only a limited number of new T cells may be recruited by each seasonal influenza vaccination.

This receptor was obtained from a man between 50 and 59 years old who received an inactivated influenza vaccine. Donor details come from another sample of the same person, matched by shared clones. The sequencing here drew on PBMCs from blood, taken 14 days before vaccination.

The CDR3 region reads CASSGYGGYGYTF. The base sequence is TGTGCCAGCAGTGGATACGGAGGCTATGGCTACACCTTC. The chain couples TRBV28 to TRBJ1-2, with no D gene named confidently. The trim is 5 bases for V and 4 bases for J, with a gap of 11 bases between the germline ends. The germline V gene specifies MDHEN as CDR1 and SYDVKM as CDR2. Counted from cysteine to phenylalanine, this CDR3 has 13 amino acids. Solely the CDR3 DNA is kept, with 39 bases framed from the first base.